Below are 20 T cell receptor beta chains sequenced from a single sample in a study of T cells in narcolepsy. Profiled with immunoSEQ multiplex PCR; TCRdb holds only in-frame clones, not every one. The sample yields 27,000 or so clones, 75% to 80% seen once. What was sequenced was CD45RA- memory CD4+ T cells from PBMCs. These receptors all stem from a human donor with narcolepsy.

This clone came up a few times. The rearrangement links TRBV2 to TRBJ1-5, with TRBD1 identical over 7 bases. CDR3 size: 15 residues. V dropped 3 bases and J dropped 4; count of bases not matched to a gene: 6. CDR1 SNHLY and CDR2 FYNNEI come from the germline V gene. This CDR3 is CASSERQGWNQPQHF. CDR3 nucleotides: TGTGCCAGCAGTGAGAGACAGGGCTGGAATCAGCCCCAGCATTTT.

Turning to this clone: A read error may produce the germline difference seen at one junction end. This chain joins TRBV5-1 and TRBJ2-5, with D possibly being TRBD1 (6 bases). The V gene's germline CDR1 is SGHRS and CDR2 YFSETQ. The CDR3 has 16 residues. CDR3: CVSSLKEQGDQETQYF. CDR3 nucleotide sequence: TGCGTCAGCAGCTTAAAAGAACAGGGCGACCAAGAGACCCAGTACTTC.

The genes are TRBV5-4 and TRBJ2-1; 7 bases are a match to TRBD2. The CDR3 is 15 residues long. CDR1 and CDR2 (germline): SGHNT, YYREEE (reference sequence). V lost 2 bases to trimming and J lost 4 bases; unmatched junction nucleotides: 6. CDR3 amino acids: CASSLPRGVYNEQFF. The CDR3 region has the DNA TGTGCCAGCAGCTTACCCCGGGGGGTTTACAATGAGCAGTTCTTC.

The chain links TRBV30 to TRBJ1-2, with D hard to call. The germline V and J ends were trimmed by 3 bases and 8 bases, with 7 bases remaining between them. Germline V gene lookup returns CDR1 GTSNPN and CDR2 SVGIG (reference sequence). The CDR3 totals 10 residues. The DNA of the CDR3 is TGTGCCTGGAGAAGAGGGGGCTACACCTTC. Amino acid sequence: CAWRRGGYTF.

This chain links TRBV10-1 with TRBJ1-6, with a possible D match to TRBD1 (5 bases). CDR3 length: 13 amino acids. Germline V gives CDR1 WNHNN, CDR2 SYGVQD (reference sequence). V was pared by 6 bases and J by 8 bases, with 11 bases between. The CDR3 DNA is TGCGCCAGCAGCCGGGACGGGGATTCACCCCTCCACTTT. As protein: CASSRDGDSPLHF.

The rearrangement joins TRBV19 to TRBJ1-1, with D tentatively TRBD1 (6 bases). The V gene lost 6 bases and the J gene lost 4 bases, with 15 bases spanning the gap. This CDR3 has 14 amino acids. Germline assignment: CDR1 LNHDA and CDR2 SQIVND (reference sequence). The chain's CDR3 is CASSNRAEGTEAFF. CDR3 nucleotides: TGTGCCAGTAGCAACAGGGCTGAGGGCACTGAAGCTTTCTTT.

J is TRBJ1-6 and V is TRBV6-4, with TRBD1 as a possible D gene (6 bases). Germline CDR1 and CDR2: MRHNA and SNTAGT. V lost 1 base and J 6 bases, leaving 13 bases between the germline ends. The CDR3 runs to 16 residues. CDR3 nucleotides: TGTGCCAGCAGTGACTACAGGGAGGGACCTAATTCACCCCTCCACTTT. This translates into CASSDYREGPNSPLHF.

The chain joins TRBV29-1 to TRBJ2-7, with D possibly being TRBD1 (6 bases). This CDR3 contains 11 residues. The V end was cut by 6 bases, the J end by 4 bases, with 10 bases between. Germline V gene data show CDR1 as SQVTM and CDR2 as ANQGSEA. The CDR3 spells CSVGDRYEQYF. CDR3 DNA: TGCAGCGTGGGCGACAGGTACGAGCAGTACTTC.

This clone was observed a single time. The chain combines TRBV6-5 with TRBJ2-7; D perhaps matches TRBD1 (5 bases). The V and J ends lost 0 bases and 1 base respectively, with 13 bases between them. The germline V gene encodes CDR1 MNHEY and CDR2 SVGAGI. This CDR3 is 16 amino acids long. The CDR3 nucleotides read TGTGCCAGCAGTTACTCGATCGGTGACAGTTCCTACGAGCAGTACTTC. Translating it yields CASSYSIGDSSYEQYF.

This clone was seen a single time. The chain carries TRBV28 and TRBJ2-2; D unclear. V shed 3 bases and J shed 0 bases, with 14 bases lying between them. There are 17 residues in the CDR3. The germline gives CDR1 MDHEN, CDR2 SYDVKM. CDR3 coding DNA: TGTGCCAGCAGTTTTGAGGTTGGTCAGCCGAACACCGGGGAGCTGTTTTTT. Its translation: CASSFEVGQPNTGELFF.

As regards this clone: This CDR3 is also generated by other DNA sequences in the sample. The chain recombines TRBV5-4 with TRBJ2-5; the D gene could be TRBD1 or TRBD2 (5 bases each). Germline loops: CDR1 SGHNT, CDR2 YYREEE (reference sequence). The CDR3 loop spans 15 amino acids. V lost 1 base and J lost 1, with 11 bases in between. For the CDR3, the DNA is TGTGCCAGCAGCTTGATTGGGGGTCTCCAAGAGACCCAGTACTTC. This codes for CASSLIGGLQETQYF.

This clone has only a few counts. The V gene is TRBV7-9, the J gene TRBJ2-3; 7 bases line up with TRBD2. With 1 base clipped from V and 6 bases from J, the junction kept 7 bases outside the gene matches. From germline, CDR1 is SEHNR and CDR2 FQNEAQ (reference sequence). This CDR3 is built from 15 residues. CDR3 sequence: CASSLVSSGGDTQYF. The CDR3 DNA is TGTGCCAGCAGCTTAGTTTCTAGCGGTGGGGATACGCAGTATTTT.

The CDR3: CASSQDSSGGAIDTQYF. DNA for the CDR3: TGCGCCAGCAGCCAAGATTCAAGCGGGGGGGCAATAGATACGCAGTATTTT. The rearrangement joins TRBV4-1 to TRBJ2-3; the match to TRBD2 covers 10 bases. Per germline, CDR1 MGHRA and CDR2 YSYEKL. CDR3 length: 17 amino acids. With 0 bases clipped from V and 5 bases from J, the junction kept 8 bases outside the gene matches.

The chain recombines TRBV2 with TRBJ2-5, with D unresolved. This CDR3 is built from 11 residues. The V end was cut by 8 bases, the J end by 6 bases, with 10 bases between. The germline V gene has CDR1 SNHLY and CDR2 FYNNEI. The chain's CDR3 is CASSYRKTQYF. DNA for the CDR3: TGTGCCAGCTCCTACAGAAAGACCCAGTACTTC.

This clone was counted only a few times. A read error may account for a junction end that differs from germline. The chain uses TRBV12-5 and TRBJ2-1; 8 bases are shared with TRBD1. The CDR3 loop spans 13 amino acids. Germline CDR1 and CDR2: LGHNT and FRNRAP. The CDR3 sequence: CASGLVARGHPIF. For the CDR3, the DNA is TGTGCTAGTGGTTTGGTGGCCAGGGGGCACCCAATCTTC.

The V call is TRBV7-9, the J call TRBJ1-1; D ambiguous. Trimming cost V 7 bases and J 4 bases, with 19 bases left between them. Germline CDR1 is SEHNR and CDR2 is FQNEAQ (reference sequence). This CDR3 comprises 15 residues. The CDR3 reads CASTKMGISGTEAFF. The CDR3 DNA follows: TGTGCCAGCACCAAAATGGGGATTAGTGGCACTGAAGCTTTCTTT. Using reference TRBV7-9 and TRBJ1-1 for the parts outside the CDR3, the full variable domain is DTGVSQNPRHKITKRGQNVTFRCDPISEHNRLYWYRQTLGQGPEFLTYFQNEAQLEKSRLLSDRFSAERPKGSFSTLEIQRTEQGDSAMYLCASTKMGISGTEAFFGQGTRLTVV.

V gene TRBV11-2 combines with J gene TRBJ2-7; D remains unclear. V dropped 5 bases and J dropped 4 bases, with 6 bases sitting between them. This CDR3 has 11 amino acids. Germline V CDR1 and CDR2: SGHAT, FQNNGV. CDR3 nucleotides: TGTGCCAGCAGCATCCGTTACGAGCAGTACTTC. The encoded protein is CASSIRYEQYF.

The V call is TRBV5-5, the J call TRBJ1-1; D is uncertain. The length of the CDR3 is 13 residues. Trimming took 4 bases from V and 6 from J, leaving 13 bases between them. Germline CDR1 and CDR2: SGHKS and YYEKEE (reference sequence). The CDR3 region has the DNA TGTGCCAGCAGCCAAGGAGGGCTGCCTGAAGCTTTCTTT. It is translated as CASSQGGLPEAFF.

The chain is built from TRBV6-1 and TRBJ2-7; TRBD2 matches at 11 bases. J was trimmed by 5 bases and V by 7 bases; bases with no gene match: 4. Germline V CDR1 and CDR2: MNHNS, SASEGT. The CDR3 spans 13 residues. DNA for the CDR3: TGTGCCAGCATGCTAGCGGGGGGCAACGAGCAGTACTTC. The encoded protein is CASMLAGGNEQYF.

The chain uses TRBV5-5 and TRBJ1-1; unclear D gene. The CDR3 totals 14 residues. V was trimmed by 0 bases and J by 1 base, leaving 7 bases between them. Germline assignment: CDR1 SGHKS and CDR2 YYEKEE (reference sequence). The CDR3 reads CASSLVHKNTEAFF. The CDR3, as DNA: TGTGCCAGCAGCTTGGTGCACAAGAACACTGAAGCTTTCTTT.